This passage covers 10 T cell receptor beta chains from one sample sequenced in a study of T cell responses to AZD1222 COVID-19 vaccine. Profiled with immunoSEQ multiplex PCR; TCRdb holds only in-frame clones, not every one. Of 100,000 to 130,000 clones detected, approximately 90% appear once; the ten largest clones hold approximately 4.8%. The specimen was peripheral blood, collected 28 days after the second AZD1222 dose. The origin of the receptors is an adult who received the AZD1222 COVID-19 vaccine.

This sequence joins TRBV30 and TRBJ1-6; D is perhaps TRBD1 (6 bases). V was trimmed by 2 bases and J by 7 bases, leaving 9 bases between them. The CDR3 has 13 amino acids. In germline, CDR1 is GTSNPN, CDR2 SVGIG (reference sequence). The CDR3 is CAWSSQGNSPLHF. The DNA of the CDR3 is TGTGCCTGGAGTTCTCAGGGGAATTCACCCCTCCACTTT.

The rearrangement uses TRBV4-1 and TRBJ2-7, with D unclear. CDR1 and CDR2 from the germline V gene are MGHRA and YSYEKL. The CDR3 consists of 15 residues. The germline V and J ends were trimmed by 1 base and 3 bases, with 13 bases remaining between them. CDR3 bases: TGCGCCAGCAGCCAAGTTGGGTCAACTTTCTACGAGCAGTACTTC. The encoded protein is CASSQVGSTFYEQYF.

The table lists this clone with a count of one. V usage is TRBV9 and J usage is TRBJ1-6, with 9 positions matching TRBD1. Germline CDR1 SGDLS, CDR2 YYNGEE. V lost 0 bases to trimming and J lost 9 bases; unmatched junction nucleotides: 4. There are 15 residues in the CDR3. The CDR3 spells CASSVGRTGASPLHF. CDR3 DNA: TGTGCCAGCAGCGTAGGAAGGACAGGGGCTTCACCCCTCCACTTT.

The chain has TRBV18 and TRBJ2-1; 10 nucleotides line up with TRBD2. The CDR3 length is 16 residues. The germline CDR1 and CDR2 sequences are KGHSH and LQKENI. J was trimmed by 9 bases and V by 0 bases; bases with no gene match: 8. The DNA of the CDR3 is TGTGCCAGCTCACCACCGAGCGGGGGGGCTAAGGGTGAGCAGTTCTTC. Encoded protein: CASSPPSGGAKGEQFF.

This chain joins TRBV11-2 and TRBJ1-4; D may be TRBD1 (6 bases). There are 15 residues in the CDR3. Germline V CDR1 and CDR2: SGHAT, FQNNGV. V was pared by 4 bases and J by 6 bases, with 15 bases between. The CDR3, as DNA: TGTGCCAGCAGCTCCTCAGGGGCGGGCGATGAAAAACTGTTTTTT. It codes for CASSSSGAGDEKLFF.

This clone was found a few times. The chain recombines TRBV6-6 with TRBJ2-7; 7 nucleotides line up with TRBD1. Trimming took 4 bases from V and 3 from J; bases not matched to a gene: 9. CDR1 and CDR2 (germline): MNHNY, SVGAGI (reference sequence). CDR3 length: 15 amino acids. The DNA for the CDR3 is TGTGCCAGCAGTTTCCTTGAACAGGGGAACTACGAGCAGTACTTC. Its translation: CASSFLEQGNYEQYF.

This rearrangement joins TRBV3-1 (or the pseudogene TRBV3-2) to TRBJ2-5, with 13 bases identical to TRBD2. Germline lookup yields CDR1 LGHDT and CDR2 YNNKEL (reference sequence). V gave up 4 bases and J gave up 4 bases; unmatched junction bases: 6. This CDR3 comprises 16 residues. This CDR3 reads CASSPGTSGASETQYF. In DNA form, the CDR3 reads TGTGCCAGCAGCCCCGGGACTAGCGGGGCCTCAGAGACCCAGTACTTC.

This chain uses TRBV14 with TRBJ2-2, with D possibly being TRBD2 (5 bases). Deletions cut 6 bases from V and 5 bases from J, with 13 bases between. Germline V gives CDR1 SGHDN, CDR2 FVKESK. CDR3 size: 14 residues. CDR3 residues: CASRPSGGTGELFF. The CDR3, as DNA: TGTGCCAGCAGGCCAAGCGGAGGTACCGGGGAGCTGTTTTTT.

The table lists this clone with a count of one. This chain joins TRBV6-5 and TRBJ1-5; TRBD1 agrees at 7 bases. CDR3 length equals 15 residues. With V trimmed by 4 bases and J by 5 bases, 8 bases remained unmatched. CDR1 and CDR2 from the germline V gene are MNHEY and SVGAGI. CDR3 residues: CASSSEGAGYQPQHF. The CDR3 nucleotides read TGTGCCAGCAGTTCCGAGGGGGCGGGTTATCAGCCCCAGCATTTT.

The CDR3 loop is CASSFGTGSSWELFF. The DNA of the CDR3 is TGTGCCAGCAGCTTTGGGACAGGGAGCAGTTGGGAGCTGTTTTTT. The genes are TRBV7-2 and TRBJ2-2; 9 bases line up with TRBD1. The CDR3 sequence is 15 residues long. The germline CDR1 and CDR2 sequences are SGHTA and FQGNSA. The trim removed 3 bases at V and 9 bases at J, leaving 8 bases unmatched.